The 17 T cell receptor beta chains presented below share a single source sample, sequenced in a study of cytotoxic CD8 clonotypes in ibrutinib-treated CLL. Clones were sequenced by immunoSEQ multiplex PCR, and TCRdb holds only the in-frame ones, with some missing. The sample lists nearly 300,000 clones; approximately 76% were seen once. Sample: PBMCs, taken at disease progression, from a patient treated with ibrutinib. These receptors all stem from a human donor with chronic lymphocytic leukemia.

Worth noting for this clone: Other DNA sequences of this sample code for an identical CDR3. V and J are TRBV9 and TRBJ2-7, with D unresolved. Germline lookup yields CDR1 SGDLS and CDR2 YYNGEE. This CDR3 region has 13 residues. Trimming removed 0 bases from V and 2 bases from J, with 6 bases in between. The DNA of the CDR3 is TGTGCCAGCAGCGTAGGCCCAGCCTACGAGCAGTACTTC. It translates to CASSVGPAYEQYF.

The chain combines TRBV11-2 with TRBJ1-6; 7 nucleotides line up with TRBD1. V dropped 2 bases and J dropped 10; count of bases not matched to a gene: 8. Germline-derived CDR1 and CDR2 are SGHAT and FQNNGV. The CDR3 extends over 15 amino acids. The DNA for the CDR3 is TGTGCCAGCAGCTTACCCGACAGGGACAGCTCACCCCTCCACTTT. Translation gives CASSLPDRDSSPLHF.

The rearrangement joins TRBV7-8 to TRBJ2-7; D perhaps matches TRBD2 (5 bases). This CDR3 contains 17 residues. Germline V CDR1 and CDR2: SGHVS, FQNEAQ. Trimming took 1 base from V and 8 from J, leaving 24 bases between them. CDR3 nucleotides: TGTGCCAGCAGCTTAGTTTCTAGCTCACCCCGTACCAGAAAGCAGTACTTC. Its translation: CASSLVSSSPRTRKQYF.

The CDR3 region is CAISVSRGADEKLFF. The CDR3 DNA reads as TGTGCCATCAGTGTCTCCAGGGGAGCTGATGAAAAACTGTTTTTT. This chain joins TRBV10-3 and TRBJ1-4, with D tentatively TRBD1 (6 bases). Looked up from germline, CDR1 is ENHRY and CDR2 is SYGVKD. The CDR3 is made up of 15 amino acids. The V gene lost 4 bases and the J gene lost 6 bases, with 15 bases spanning the gap.

The CDR3 loop is CASSLGSMGTGELFF. CDR3 nucleotides: TGCGCCAGCAGCTTGGGGTCGATGGGCACCGGGGAGCTGTTTTTT. The V gene is TRBV5-1, the J gene TRBJ2-2, with unresolved D. Germline V gives CDR1 SGHRS, CDR2 YFSETQ. Trimming took 0 bases from V and 4 from J, leaving 10 bases between them. This CDR3 has 15 amino acids.

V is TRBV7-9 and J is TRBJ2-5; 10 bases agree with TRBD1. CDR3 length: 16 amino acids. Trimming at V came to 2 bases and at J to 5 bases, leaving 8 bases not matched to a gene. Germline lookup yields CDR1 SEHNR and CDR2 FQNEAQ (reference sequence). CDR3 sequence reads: CASSLRSTGGRETQYF. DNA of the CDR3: TGTGCCAGCAGCTTAAGGTCGACAGGGGGCAGGGAGACCCAGTACTTC.

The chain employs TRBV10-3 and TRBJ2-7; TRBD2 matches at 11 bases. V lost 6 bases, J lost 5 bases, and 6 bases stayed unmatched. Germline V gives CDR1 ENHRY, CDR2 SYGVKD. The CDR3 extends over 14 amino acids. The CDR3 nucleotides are TGTGCCATCAGGTCTAGCGGGAGGAGAGACGAGCAGTACTTC. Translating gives CAIRSSGRRDEQYF.

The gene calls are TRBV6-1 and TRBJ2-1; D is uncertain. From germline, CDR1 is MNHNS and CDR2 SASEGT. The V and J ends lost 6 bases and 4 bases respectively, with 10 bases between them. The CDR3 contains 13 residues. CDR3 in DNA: TGTGCCAGCAGGGGTGGTGGGTACAATGAGCAGTTCTTC. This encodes CASRGGGYNEQFF.

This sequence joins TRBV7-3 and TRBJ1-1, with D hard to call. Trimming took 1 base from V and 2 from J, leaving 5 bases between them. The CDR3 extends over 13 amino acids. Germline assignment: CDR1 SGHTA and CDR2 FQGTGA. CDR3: CASSLRYNTEAFF. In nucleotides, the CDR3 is TGTGCCAGCAGCTTAAGATACAACACTGAAGCTTTCTTT.

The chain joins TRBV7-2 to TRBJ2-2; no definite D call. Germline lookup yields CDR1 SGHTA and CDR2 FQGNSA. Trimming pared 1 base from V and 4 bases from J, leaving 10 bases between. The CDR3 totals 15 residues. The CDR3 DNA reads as TGTGCCAGCAGCTTAGTGGGCAGCTCCACCGGGGAGCTGTTTTTT. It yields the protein CASSLVGSSTGELFF.

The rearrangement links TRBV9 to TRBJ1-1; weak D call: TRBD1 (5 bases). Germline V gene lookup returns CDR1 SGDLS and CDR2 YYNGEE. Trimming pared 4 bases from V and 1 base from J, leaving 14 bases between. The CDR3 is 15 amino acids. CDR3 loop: CASSPRQTKNTEAFF. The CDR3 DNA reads TGTGCCAGCAGCCCCCGACAGACCAAGAACACTGAAGCTTTCTTT. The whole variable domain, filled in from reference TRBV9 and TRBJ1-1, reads DSGVTQTPKHLITATGQRVTLRCSPRSGDLSVYWYQQSLDQGLQFLIQYYNGEERAKGNILERFSAQQFPDLHSELNLSSLELGDSALYFCASSPRQTKNTEAFFGQGTRLTVV.

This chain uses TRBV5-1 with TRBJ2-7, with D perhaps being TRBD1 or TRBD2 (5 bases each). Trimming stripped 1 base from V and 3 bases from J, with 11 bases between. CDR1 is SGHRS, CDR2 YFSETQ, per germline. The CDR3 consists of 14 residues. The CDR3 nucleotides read TGCGCCAGCAGCTTGTTAGGGACCAACTACGAGCAGTACTTC. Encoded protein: CASSLLGTNYEQYF.

Here the CDR3 DNA reads TGTGCCAGCAGCGTATTGGGGGTAGACACAGATACGCAGTATTTT. Its translation is CASSVLGVDTDTQYF. The chain recombines TRBV9 with TRBJ2-3; either TRBD1 or TRBD2 may supply D (5 bases each). CDR3 length: 15 amino acids. Germline assignment: CDR1 SGDLS and CDR2 YYNGEE. Trimming took 1 base from V and 2 from J, leaving 11 bases between them.

In DNA form, the CDR3 reads TGTGCCACCAGCAGGGCCCTTGGGGAAAAACTGTTTTTT. Translating gives CATSRALGEKLFF. The gene calls are TRBV15 and TRBJ1-4; D unresolved. With 3 bases removed from V and 8 bases from J, the gap between germline ends came to 10 bases. The CDR3 totals 13 residues. Germline CDR1 LNHNV, CDR2 YYDKDF (reference sequence).

The CDR3: CASSDYRHYNSPLHF. DNA of the CDR3: TGTGCCAGCAGTGATTACAGGCACTATAATTCACCCCTCCACTTT. The rearrangement links TRBV2 to TRBJ1-6; D is perhaps TRBD1 (5 bases). The CDR3 is made up of 15 amino acids. Germline values: CDR1 SNHLY, CDR2 FYNNEI. V was trimmed by 3 bases and J by 3 bases, leaving 9 bases between them. Based on the CDR3 plus reference TRBV2 and TRBJ1-6, the full variable domain is EPEVTQTPSHQVTQMGQEVILRCVPISNHLYFYWYRQILGQKVEFLVSFYNNEISEKSEIFDDQFSVERPDGSNFTLKIRSTKLEDSAMYFCASSDYRHYNSPLHFGNGTRLTVT.

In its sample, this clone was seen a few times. CDR3 coding DNA: TGTGCCGTCGCCGGGACAAATAGCAATCAGCCCCAGCATTTT. As protein: CAVAGTNSNQPQHF. The V and J genes are TRBV10-3 and TRBJ1-5, with D possibly matching TRBD1 (6 bases). The V and J ends lost 11 bases and 0 bases respectively, with 14 bases between them. The CDR3 contains 14 residues. Germline values: CDR1 ENHRY, CDR2 SYGVKD.

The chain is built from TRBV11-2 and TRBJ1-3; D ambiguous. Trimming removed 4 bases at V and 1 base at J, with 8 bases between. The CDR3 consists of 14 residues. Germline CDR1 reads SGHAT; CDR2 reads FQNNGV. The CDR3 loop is CASSWRVSGNTIYF. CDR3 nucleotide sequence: TGTGCCAGCAGCTGGAGGGTTTCTGGAAACACCATATATTTT.